These T cell receptor beta chains were read from a single sample in a study of blood T cells in healthy people across ages. TCRdb re-derived calls from the 5' RACE reads in MiXCR, one entry per CDR3 protein. This sample yields about 290,000 distinct CDR3 sequences, of which 25% to 30% are seen a single time; 25% to 35% belongs to the top ten. Material for sequencing was blood. These receptors were collected from a woman aged 70 to 79 in good health. CDR3s include the opening cysteine and the closing phenylalanine or tryptophan. Each record gives: D gene, V gene, clone size, J gene, CDR3 protein, CDR3 DNA. The D gene is left open where the match is weak. The size entry is marked missing in some rows and otherwise reads once, few, many or a size class.

>TRBD1|TRBV24-1|few|TRBJ1-4
CATSDPGQGDEKLFF
TGTGCCACCAGTGACCCGGGACAGGGGGATGAAAAACTGTTTTTT
>-|TRBV20-1|-|TRBJ2-5
CSASLWRGGETQYF
TGCAGTGCATCCCTTTGGCGGGGCGGAGAGACCCAGTACTTC
>-|TRBV7-2|-|TRBJ1-1
CASSLITGSPNTEAFF
TGTGCCAGCAGCTTAATAACAGGGTCCCCGAACACTGAAGCTTTCTTT
>-|TRBV24-1|-|TRBJ1-3
CATSDIHRNTIYF
TGTGCCACCAGTGATATACACAGAAACACCATATATTTT
>TRBD2|TRBV7-9|-|TRBJ2-5
CASSLRLAETQYF
TGTGCCAGCAGCTTGCGACTAGCGGAGACCCAGTACTTC
>-|TRBV4-1|-|TRBJ1-4
CASSQGTAASGEKLFF
TGCGCCAGCAGCCAAGGAACAGCGGCCTCGGGTGAAAAACTGTTTTTT
>-|TRBV20-1|-|TRBJ2-7
CSATSGTHIYEQYF
TGCAGTGCTACCTCCGGGACACACATCTACGAGCAGTACTTC
>-|TRBV2|-|TRBJ1-3
CASSEISQGHGNTIYF
TGTGCCAGCAGTGAAATTTCGCAGGGTCATGGAAACACCATATATTTT
>TRBD2|TRBV4-2|-|TRBJ2-3
CASSQGGVGRSTDTQYF
TGTGCCAGCAGCCAAGGAGGGGTCGGGAGGAGCACAGATACGCAGTATTTT
>-|TRBV28|-|TRBJ1-5
CASGGPGGGNQPQHF
TGTGCCAGCGGGGGCCCCGGGGGAGGGAATCAGCCCCAGCATTTT
>-|TRBV18|-|TRBJ1-1
CASSPRSENTEAFF
TGTGCCAGCTCACCACGATCGGAGAACACTGAGGCTTTCTTT
>-|TRBV27|few|TRBJ1-6
CASTLRLGLPLHF
TGTGCCAGTACCCTCCGGCTGGGATTGCCCCTCCACTTT
>-|TRBV29-1|-|TRBJ2-3
CSVEGQTDTQYF
TGCAGCGTTGAAGGACAGACAGATACGCAGTATTTT
>-|TRBV6-5|-|TRBJ2-7
CASSRGAGNYEQYF
TGTGCCAGCAGTCGTGGGGCAGGGAACTACGAGCAGTACTTC